The T cell receptor beta chain under discussion was sequenced for a study of shared clonotypes between healthy human individuals. Study conclusions and caveats: Shared clonotypes: roughly 4.7% naive CD4, roughly 3.5% naive CD8, 2% to 2.5% memory CD4, 0.4% to 0.45% memory CD8.

A note on this clone: Its cognate antigen is unknown.

CDR3 length equals 12 residues. Germline assignment: CDR1 MGHDK and CDR2 SYGVNS. The V segment lost 10 bases and the J segment 6 bases; nucleotides outside the gene matches: 6. The assay was immunoSEQ multiplex PCR, and TCRdb's table has in-frame clones only and misses some. The sample contains 2 million to 2.5 million clones, 85% to 95% of which appear only once. The source of this sequence is a man aged 18 to 35 in good health. Some clones in this sample may be carry-over from other donors' samples. The chain is built from TRBV25-1 and TRBJ2-7, with 10 bases identical to TRBD1. Sample: naive CD4+ T cells from PBMCs. Subset defined: CD45RA+ positively selected. The CDR3 DNA sequence: TGTGCCACCCAAAGACAGGGGGCCGAGCAGTACTTC. It encodes CATQRQGAEQYF.